These 15 T cell receptor beta chains were sequenced from one sample in a study of blood T cells in healthy people across ages. Combining a sample-barcoded 5' primer with a J-beta primer mix, a second PCR ran for 7 to 11 cycles. TCRdb itself ran the 5' RACE reads through MiXCR, one entry per CDR3 protein. The sample comprises about 1,400,000 distinct CDR3 sequences, 55% to 75% of which are singletons, and 6.5% to 8.5% rests with the top ten. Sequenced: blood. The receptors derive from a man between 18 and 35 years old in good health.

The gene calls are TRBV7-9 and TRBJ2-1, with 12 bases that match TRBD1. Trimming cost V 4 bases and J 5 bases; bases outside gene matches: 9. The CDR3 covers 17 residues. Germline values: CDR1 SEHNR, CDR2 FQNEAQ (reference sequence). CDR3 nucleotide sequence: TGTGCCAGCAGCTACTACGGGACAGGGGGCACCCACAATGAGCAGTTCTTC. This translates into CASSYYGTGGTHNEQFF.

Notes on this clonotype: A much larger clonotype is one base distant, so this may be a read error. The chain recombines TRBV5-1 with TRBJ1-4; tentatively, D is TRBD1 (5 bases). CDR1 and CDR2 (germline): SGHRS, YFSETQ. The CDR3 sequence is 16 residues long. The CDR3 sequence is CAGSSYSGTTNEKLFF. DNA for the CDR3: TGCGCCGGCAGCTCCTATTCAGGGACAACTAATGAAAAACTGTTTTTT.

The chain carries TRBV3-1 and TRBJ2-2; a weak D match, TRBD2 (7 bases). CDR3 size: 18 residues. Germline CDR1 is LGHDT and CDR2 is YNNKEL (reference sequence). Trimming removed 0 bases from V and 4 bases from J, with 18 bases in between. The CDR3 region is CASSQDLGGRFFTGELFF. CDR3 in DNA: TGTGCCAGCAGCCAAGATTTGGGGGGGCGATTTTTCACCGGGGAGCTGTTTTTT.

In its sample, this clonotype was seen many times. This rearrangement joins TRBV4-3 to TRBJ2-1; maybe TRBD2 (6 bases). The CDR3 sequence is 15 residues long. V lost 6 bases and J 0 bases, leaving 12 bases between the germline ends. The germline V gene encodes CDR1 LGHNA and CDR2 YSLEER. In DNA, the CDR3 is TGCGCCAGCAGGGGGGACTCGAGCTCCTACAATGAGCAGTTCTTC. Translation: CASRGDSSSYNEQFF.

The chain joins TRBV3-1 to TRBJ2-4; D not resolved. From germline, CDR1 is LGHDT and CDR2 YNNKEL (reference sequence). The CDR3 totals 15 residues. Trimming removed 2 bases at V and 6 bases at J, with 14 bases between. Here the CDR3 reads CASSQPPPGGNIQYF. The CDR3 bases are TGTGCCAGCAGCCAACCTCCCCCCGGTGGAAACATTCAGTACTTC.

This chain connects TRBV7-8 to TRBJ2-7; 10 bases agree with TRBD1. From germline, CDR1 is SGHVS and CDR2 FQNEAQ. CDR3 length: 15 amino acids. The V gene end was trimmed by 5 bases and the J gene end by 2 bases; junction bases not matched to a gene: 6. CDR3 sequence: CASSVGQGKPYEQYF. The CDR3 nucleotides read TGTGCCAGCAGCGTGGGACAGGGGAAGCCCTACGAGCAGTACTTC.

The table lists this clonotype with a count of one. This chain links TRBV7-2 with TRBJ2-3, with 7 bases aligning to TRBD1. The CDR3 is 14 residues long. The germline gives CDR1 SGHTA, CDR2 FQGNSA. V gave up 8 bases and J gave up 4 bases; unmatched junction bases: 9. In DNA, the CDR3 is TGTGCCAGCGGACAGGAGGCGACCTCAGATACGCAGTATTTT. Translation: CASGQEATSDTQYF. Filled out from reference TRBV7-2 and TRBJ2-3, the complete variable domain reads GAGVSQSPSNKVTEKGKDVELRCDPISGHTALYWYRQSLGQGLEFLIYFQGNSAPDKSGLPSDRFSAERTGGSVSTLTIQRTQQEDSAVYLCASGQEATSDTQYFGPGTRLTVL.

This clonotype was recorded only once. The chain combines TRBV15 with TRBJ1-2, with TRBD1 identical over 9 bases. The CDR3 has 17 amino acids. V shed 3 bases and J 3 bases; nucleotides not matched to a gene: 11. CDR1 and CDR2 from the germline V gene are LNHNV and YYDKDF (reference sequence). The CDR3 DNA is TGTGCCACCAGCAGCCTGTACCGGGACAGGGCACACTATGGCTACACCTTC. It translates to CATSSLYRDRAHYGYTF.

The chain couples TRBV5-5 to TRBJ2-7; 9 nucleotides match TRBD2. Germline CDR1 is SGHKS and CDR2 is YYEKEE (reference sequence). This CDR3 spans 15 amino acids. The junction had 5 bases not matched to a gene; V was cut back by 4 bases and J by 0 bases. The CDR3 DNA is TGTGCCAGCAGCGGACTAGCGATGAGCTCCTACGAGCAGTACTTC. It yields the protein CASSGLAMSSYEQYF.

V and J are TRBV7-4 and TRBJ2-2; D call uncertain. The CDR3 consists of 16 residues. Deletions cut 4 bases from V and 2 bases from J, with 14 bases between. Germline CDR1 and CDR2: SGHVT and SQSDAQ. The DNA for the CDR3 is TGTGCCAGCAGCTGCATATACGGTCACAACACCGGGGAGCTGTTTTTT. This translates into CASSCIYGHNTGELFF.

This rearrangement joins TRBV11-2 to TRBJ2-1, with TRBD2 matching 7 bases. J was trimmed by 0 bases and V by 7 bases; bases with no gene match: 6. Germline V gene sequence: CDR1 SGHAT, CDR2 FQNNGV. There are 15 residues in the CDR3. Written as DNA, the CDR3 is TGTGCCAGCAACAACCCGGGGGGCTCCTACAATGAGCAGTTCTTC. Translated, it gives CASNNPGGSYNEQFF.

The genes are TRBV5-6 and TRBJ2-4; 10 nucleotides match TRBD2. The germline CDR1 and CDR2 sequences are SGHDT and YYEEEE. This CDR3 spans 14 amino acids. V lost 4 bases and J lost 6; bases outside the gene matches: 4. The DNA of the CDR3 is TGTGCCAGCAGCCCTAGCGGGAGCGGAAACATTCAGTACTTC. Translation gives CASSPSGSGNIQYF.

The V and J genes are TRBV29-1 and TRBJ2-1, with D perhaps being TRBD1 or TRBD2 (6 bases each). Germline V gene sequence: CDR1 SQVTM, CDR2 ANQGSEA. V lost 4 bases and J 5 bases, leaving 9 bases between the germline ends. The CDR3 spans 12 residues. CDR3 in DNA: TGCAGCGTTGTGCGGGACAACAATGAGCAGTTCTTC. Its translation is CSVVRDNNEQFF.

This rearrangement joins TRBV29-1 to TRBJ2-6; tentative D call: TRBD1 (5 bases). The V and J ends lost 3 bases and 1 base respectively, with 13 bases between them. The CDR3 totals 16 residues. The germline V gene has CDR1 SQVTM and CDR2 ANQGSEA. CDR3 in DNA: TGCAGCGTTGATTCTAGGGGCGCGTCTGGGGCCAACGTCCTGACTTTC. Its translation: CSVDSRGASGANVLTF.

V and J are TRBV9 and TRBJ1-2; no clear D gene. The CDR3 is 14 residues long. Germline V gene lookup returns CDR1 SGDLS and CDR2 YYNGEE. With 0 bases removed from V and 3 bases from J, the gap between germline ends came to 9 bases. CDR3 in amino acids: CASSVVEADYGYTF. Written as DNA, the CDR3 is TGTGCCAGCAGCGTAGTAGAGGCAGACTATGGCTACACCTTC.